This TCR beta chain was profiled in a study of T-cell reconstitution after alpha-beta-depleted transplantation in children. TCRbeta library construction was performed incorporating unique molecular identifiers. MiXCR was run by TCRdb on the PCR reads, yielding one entry per CDR3 protein. The profile covers a few hundred thousand distinct CDR3 sequences, with approximately 10% appearing a single time and 2% to 3% taken by the ten largest. Germline values: CDR1 MDHEN, CDR2 SYDVKM. The CDR3 runs 15 residues. Deletions cut 5 bases from V and 2 bases from J, with 16 bases between. The sample in question was PBMCs from the stem cell graft donor, obtained from the stem cell graft. This chain joins TRBV28 and TRBJ2-7, with D perhaps TRBD1 or TRBD2 (5 bases each). The clonotype comes from a human donor who donated a stem cell graft to a child with acute lymphoblastic leukemia. CDR3 DNA sequence: TGTGCCAGCAGTCCATTCCGGGACGGAACCTACGAGCAGTACTTC. This encodes CASSPFRDGTYEQYF.